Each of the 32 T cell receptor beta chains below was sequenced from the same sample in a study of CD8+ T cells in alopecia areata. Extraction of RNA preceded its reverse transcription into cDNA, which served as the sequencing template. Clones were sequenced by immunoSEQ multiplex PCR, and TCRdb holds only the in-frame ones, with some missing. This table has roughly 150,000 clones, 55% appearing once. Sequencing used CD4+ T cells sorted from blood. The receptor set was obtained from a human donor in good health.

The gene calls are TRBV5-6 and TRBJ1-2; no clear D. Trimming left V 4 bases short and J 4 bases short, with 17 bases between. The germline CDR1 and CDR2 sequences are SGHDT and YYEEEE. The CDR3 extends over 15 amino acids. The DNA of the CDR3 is TGTGCCAGCAGCACCCTACAGTTAACCGGCTATGGCTACACCTTC. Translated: CASSTLQLTGYGYTF.

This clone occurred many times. The CDR3 reads CASSVTGANEKLFF. CDR3 nucleotide sequence: TGTGCCAGCAGTGTAACGGGGGCCAATGAAAAACTGTTTTTT. J is TRBJ1-4 and V is TRBV2, with D possibly matching TRBD1 (6 bases). The germline V and J ends were trimmed by 4 bases and 5 bases, with 11 bases remaining between them. Germline V gene lookup returns CDR1 SNHLY and CDR2 FYNNEI. This CDR3 has 14 residues. The complete variable domain, with remaining parts taken from reference TRBV2 and TRBJ1-4, reads EPEVTQTPSHQVTQMGQEVILRCVPISNHLYFYWYRQILGQKVEFLVSFYNNEISEKSEIFDDQFSVERPDGSNFTLKIRSTKLEDSAMYFCASSVTGANEKLFFGSGTQLSVL.

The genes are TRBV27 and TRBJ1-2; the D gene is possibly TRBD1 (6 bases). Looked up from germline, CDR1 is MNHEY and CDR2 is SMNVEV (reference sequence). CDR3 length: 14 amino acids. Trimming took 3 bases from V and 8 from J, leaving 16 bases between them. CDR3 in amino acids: CASSFLSGGEGYTF. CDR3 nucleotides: TGTGCCAGCAGTTTTTTATCGGGGGGCGAAGGCTACACCTTC.

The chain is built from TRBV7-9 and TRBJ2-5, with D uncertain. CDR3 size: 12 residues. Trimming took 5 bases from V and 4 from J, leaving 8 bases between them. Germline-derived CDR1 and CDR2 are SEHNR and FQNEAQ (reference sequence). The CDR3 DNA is TGTGCCAGCAGCCTCCTTGGAGAGACCCAGTACTTC. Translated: CASSLLGETQYF.

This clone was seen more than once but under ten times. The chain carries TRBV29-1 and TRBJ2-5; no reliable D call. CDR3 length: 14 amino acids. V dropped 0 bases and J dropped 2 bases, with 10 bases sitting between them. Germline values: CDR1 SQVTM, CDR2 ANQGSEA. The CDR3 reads CSVEDSLGQETQYF. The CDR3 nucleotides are TGCAGCGTTGAAGACTCCCTGGGGCAAGAGACCCAGTACTTC.

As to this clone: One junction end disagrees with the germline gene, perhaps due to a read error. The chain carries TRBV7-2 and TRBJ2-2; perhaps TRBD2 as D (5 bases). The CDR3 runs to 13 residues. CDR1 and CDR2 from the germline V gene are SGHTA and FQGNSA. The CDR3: CASSLAMTGELFF. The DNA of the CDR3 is TGTGCCAGCAGCCTAGCAATGACCGGGGAGCTGTTTTTT.

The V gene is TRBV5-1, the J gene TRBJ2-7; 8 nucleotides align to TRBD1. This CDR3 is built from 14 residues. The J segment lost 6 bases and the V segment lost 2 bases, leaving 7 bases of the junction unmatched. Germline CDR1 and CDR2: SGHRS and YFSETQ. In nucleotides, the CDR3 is TGCGCCAGCAGCTTAGGACAGGGAGTTGGCGAGCAGTACTTC. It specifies CASSLGQGVGEQYF.

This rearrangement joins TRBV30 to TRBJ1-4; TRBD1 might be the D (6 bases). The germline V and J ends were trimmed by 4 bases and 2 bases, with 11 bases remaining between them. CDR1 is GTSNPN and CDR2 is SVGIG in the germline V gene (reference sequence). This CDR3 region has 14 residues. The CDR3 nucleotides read TGTGCCTGGATCCAACAGGGTACTAATGAAAAACTGTTTTTT. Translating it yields CAWIQQGTNEKLFF.

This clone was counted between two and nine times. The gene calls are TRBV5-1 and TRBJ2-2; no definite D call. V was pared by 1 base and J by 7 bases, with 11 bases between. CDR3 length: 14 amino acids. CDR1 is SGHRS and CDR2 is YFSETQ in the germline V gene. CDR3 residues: CASSLTMSGGELFF. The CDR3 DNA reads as TGCGCCAGCAGCTTGACCATGTCTGGCGGGGAGCTGTTTTTT.

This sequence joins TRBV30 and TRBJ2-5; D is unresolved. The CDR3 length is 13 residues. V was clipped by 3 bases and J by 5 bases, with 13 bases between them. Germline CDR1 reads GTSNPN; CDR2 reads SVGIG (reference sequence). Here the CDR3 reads CAWRATFRETQYF. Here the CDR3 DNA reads TGTGCCTGGAGGGCCACCTTCAGGGAGACCCAGTACTTC.

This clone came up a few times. CDR3 DNA sequence: TGTGCCAGCAGCCAAGAGTACGAGCAGTACTTC. It encodes CASSQEYEQYF. The chain has TRBV14 and TRBJ2-7; D ambiguous. V shed 0 bases and J shed 4 bases, with 1 base lying between them. The CDR3 has 11 residues. The germline CDR1 and CDR2 sequences are SGHDN and FVKESK. Full variable domain (missing parts from reference TRBV14 and TRBJ2-7): EAGVTQFPSHSVIEKGQTVTLRCDPISGHDNLYWYRRVMGKEIKFLLHFVKESKQDESGMPNNRFLAERTGGTYSTLKVQPAELEDSGVYFCASSQEYEQYFGPGTRLTVT.

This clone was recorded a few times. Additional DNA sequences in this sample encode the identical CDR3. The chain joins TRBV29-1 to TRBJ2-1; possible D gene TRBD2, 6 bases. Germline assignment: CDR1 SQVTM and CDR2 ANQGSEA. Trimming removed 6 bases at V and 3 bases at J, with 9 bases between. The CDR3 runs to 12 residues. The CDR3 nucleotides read TGCAGCGTCACAGCGGGCTACAATGAGCAGTTCTTC. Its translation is CSVTAGYNEQFF.

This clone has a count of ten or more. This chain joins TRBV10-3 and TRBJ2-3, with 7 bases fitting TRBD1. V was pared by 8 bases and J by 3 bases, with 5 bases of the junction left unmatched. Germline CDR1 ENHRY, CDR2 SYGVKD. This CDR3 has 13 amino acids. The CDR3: CAIRDSLTDTQYF. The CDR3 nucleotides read TGTGCCATCCGGGACAGCTTGACAGATACGCAGTATTTT.

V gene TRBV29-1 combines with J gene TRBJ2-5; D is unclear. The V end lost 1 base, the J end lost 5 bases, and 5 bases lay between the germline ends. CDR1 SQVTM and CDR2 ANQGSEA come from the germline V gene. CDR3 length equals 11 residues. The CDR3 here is CSVEAGETQYF. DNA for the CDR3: TGCAGCGTTGAAGCCGGGGAGACCCAGTACTTC.

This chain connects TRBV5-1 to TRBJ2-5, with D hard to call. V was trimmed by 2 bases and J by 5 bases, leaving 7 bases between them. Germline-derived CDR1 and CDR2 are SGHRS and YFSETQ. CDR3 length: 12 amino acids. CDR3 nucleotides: TGCGCCAGCAGCTTACTCCGCGAGACCCAGTACTTC. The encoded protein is CASSLLRETQYF.

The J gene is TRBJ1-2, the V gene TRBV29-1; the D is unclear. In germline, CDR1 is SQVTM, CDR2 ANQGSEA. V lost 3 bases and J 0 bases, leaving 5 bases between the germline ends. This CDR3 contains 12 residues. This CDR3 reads CSVDRTNYGYTF. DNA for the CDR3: TGCAGCGTTGACAGAACTAACTATGGCTACACCTTC. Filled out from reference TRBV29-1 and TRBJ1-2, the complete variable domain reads SAVISQKPSRDICQRGTSLTIQCQVDSQVTMMFWYRQQPGQSLTLIATANQGSEATYESGFVIDKFPISRPNLTFSTLTVSNMSPEDSSIYLCSVDRTNYGYTFGSGTRLTVV.

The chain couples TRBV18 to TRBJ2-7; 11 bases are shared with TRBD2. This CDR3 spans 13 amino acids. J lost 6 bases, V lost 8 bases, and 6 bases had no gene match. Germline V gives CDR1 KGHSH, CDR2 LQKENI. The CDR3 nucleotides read TGTGCCAGCGACAAGGGGACTAGCGGCGAGCAGTACTTC. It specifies CASDKGTSGEQYF.

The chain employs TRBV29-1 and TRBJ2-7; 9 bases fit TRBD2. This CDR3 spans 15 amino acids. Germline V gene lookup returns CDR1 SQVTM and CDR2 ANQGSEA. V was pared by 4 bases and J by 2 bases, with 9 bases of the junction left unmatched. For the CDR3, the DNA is TGCAGCGTTGGGTCTAAGACTAGCGGAACCTACGAGCAGTACTTC. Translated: CSVGSKTSGTYEQYF.

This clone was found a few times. This CDR3 reads CAWSTLWAPFF. CDR3 coding DNA: TGTGCCTGGAGTACTCTTTGGGCACCTTTCTTT. The chain has TRBV30 and TRBJ1-1, with D uncertain. V lost 2 bases and J lost 12, with 13 bases in between. CDR3 length: 11 residues. Germline CDR1 and CDR2: GTSNPN and SVGIG (reference sequence).

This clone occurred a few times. The CDR3 spells CASSLAKRTGYANEQFF. In DNA form, the CDR3 reads TGCGCCAGCAGCTTGGCCAAAAGGACAGGGTATGCCAATGAGCAGTTCTTC. The V call is TRBV5-1, the J call TRBJ2-1; 8 bases are a match to TRBD1. The J segment lost 6 bases and the V segment lost 0 bases, leaving 11 bases of the junction unmatched. The germline gives CDR1 SGHRS, CDR2 YFSETQ. CDR3 length: 17 amino acids.

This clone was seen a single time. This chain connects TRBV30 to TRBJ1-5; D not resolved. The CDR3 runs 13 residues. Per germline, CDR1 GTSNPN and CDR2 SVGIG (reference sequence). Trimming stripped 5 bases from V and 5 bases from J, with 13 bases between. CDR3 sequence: CAWQGGIHQPQHF. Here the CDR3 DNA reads TGTGCCTGGCAAGGAGGGATTCATCAGCCCCAGCATTTT.

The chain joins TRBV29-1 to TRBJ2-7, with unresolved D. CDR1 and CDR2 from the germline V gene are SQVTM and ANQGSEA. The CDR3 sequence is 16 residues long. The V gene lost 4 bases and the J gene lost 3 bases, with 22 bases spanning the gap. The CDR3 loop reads CSVAGHPSGRVYEQYF. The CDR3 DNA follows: TGCAGCGTTGCAGGTCACCCGTCCGGAAGGGTCTACGAGCAGTACTTC.

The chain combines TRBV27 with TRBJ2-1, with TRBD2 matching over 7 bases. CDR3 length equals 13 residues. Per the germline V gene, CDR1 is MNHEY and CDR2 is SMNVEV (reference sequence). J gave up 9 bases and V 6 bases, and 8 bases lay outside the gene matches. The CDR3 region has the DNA TGTGCCAGCAGAAGGAGCGGGACCGGTGAGCAGTTCTTC. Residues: CASRRSGTGEQFF.

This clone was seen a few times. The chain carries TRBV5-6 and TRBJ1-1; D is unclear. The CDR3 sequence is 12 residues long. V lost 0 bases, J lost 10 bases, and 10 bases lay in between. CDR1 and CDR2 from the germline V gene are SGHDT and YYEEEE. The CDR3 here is CASSLVQSGAFF. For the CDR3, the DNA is TGTGCCAGCAGCTTGGTCCAGTCAGGAGCTTTCTTT.

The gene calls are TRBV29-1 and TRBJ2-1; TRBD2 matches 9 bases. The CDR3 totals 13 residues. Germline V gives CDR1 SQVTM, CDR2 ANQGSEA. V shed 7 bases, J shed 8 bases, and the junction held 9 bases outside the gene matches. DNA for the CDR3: TGCAGCGCCGTTAGCGGGAGTACAGATGAGCAGTTCTTC. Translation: CSAVSGSTDEQFF.

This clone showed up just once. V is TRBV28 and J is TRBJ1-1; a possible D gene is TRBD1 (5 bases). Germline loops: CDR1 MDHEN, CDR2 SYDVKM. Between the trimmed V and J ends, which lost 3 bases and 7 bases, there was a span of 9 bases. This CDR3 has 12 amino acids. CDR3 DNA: TGTGCCAGCAGTTTTCCGGGGGGTGAAGCTTTCTTT. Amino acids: CASSFPGGEAFF.

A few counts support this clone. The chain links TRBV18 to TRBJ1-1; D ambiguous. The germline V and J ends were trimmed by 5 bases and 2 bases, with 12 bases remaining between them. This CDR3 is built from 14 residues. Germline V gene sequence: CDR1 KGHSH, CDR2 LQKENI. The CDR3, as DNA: TGTGCCAGCTCATGGGTCGACGGAAACACTGAAGCTTTCTTT. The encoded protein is CASSWVDGNTEAFF.

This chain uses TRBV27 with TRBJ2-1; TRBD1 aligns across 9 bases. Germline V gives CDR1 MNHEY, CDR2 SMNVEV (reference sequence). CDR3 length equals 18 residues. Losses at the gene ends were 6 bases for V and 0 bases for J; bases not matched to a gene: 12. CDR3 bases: TGTGCCAGCAGAGGGACAGGGAAGATTTTCCTCTCCTACAATGAGCAGTTCTTC. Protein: CASRGTGKIFLSYNEQFF.

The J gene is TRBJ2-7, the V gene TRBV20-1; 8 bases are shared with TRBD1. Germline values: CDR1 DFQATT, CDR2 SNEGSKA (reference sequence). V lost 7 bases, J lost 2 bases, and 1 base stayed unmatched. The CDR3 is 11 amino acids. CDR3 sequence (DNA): TGCAGTGGGGGACAGGCCTACGAGCAGTACTTC. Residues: CSGGQAYEQYF.

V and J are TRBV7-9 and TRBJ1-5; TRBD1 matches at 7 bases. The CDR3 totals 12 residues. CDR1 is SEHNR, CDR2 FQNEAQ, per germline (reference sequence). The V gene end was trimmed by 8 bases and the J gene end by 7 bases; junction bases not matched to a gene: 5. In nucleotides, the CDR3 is TGTGCCAGCGCCACAGGGGACCAGCCCCAGCATTTT. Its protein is CASATGDQPQHF.

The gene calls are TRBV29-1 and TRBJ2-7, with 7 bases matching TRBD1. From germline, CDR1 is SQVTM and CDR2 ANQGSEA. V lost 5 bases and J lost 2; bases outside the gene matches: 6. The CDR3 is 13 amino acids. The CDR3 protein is CSVSDQGAYEQYF. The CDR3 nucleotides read TGCAGCGTTTCTGATCAGGGGGCCTACGAGCAGTACTTC.

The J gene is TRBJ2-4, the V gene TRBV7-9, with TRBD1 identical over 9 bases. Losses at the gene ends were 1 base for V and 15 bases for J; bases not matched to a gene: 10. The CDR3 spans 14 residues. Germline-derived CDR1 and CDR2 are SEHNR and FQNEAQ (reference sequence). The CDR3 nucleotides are TGTGCCAGCAGCTTAGGCCCAGGACAGGGGATCTTGTACTTC. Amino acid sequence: CASSLGPGQGILYF.